The sequence of this T cell receptor (beta chain) was determined in a study of human T cells and chemical hapten exposure listed by TCRdb under 2021. About the investigation overall: For sensitization, 2% DPC in acetone was applied to a 2 cm by 2 cm area of upper inner arm skin. Libraries were pooled for sequencing, and per-sample TCR yields varied mainly because of small differences in library volumes within the pool. From each blood RNA sample, both TCR alpha and TCR beta chains were sequenced. Weekly therapeutic DPC doses were additionally applied to the scalp of patients throughout the approximately 23-week study period. The mostly female patient cohort included alopecia areata with under or over 50% scalp involvement, alopecia totalis and alopecia universalis. Peripheral blood TCR repertoire changes were tracked in vivo in alopecia patients during primary and secondary sensitization to the hapten diphenylcyclopropenone (DPC). Roughly 30 alopecia patients provided blood for TCR sequencing at one to four time points (pre-sensitization, 2, 6 and 24 weeks). Patch testing was performed on the upper back with Finn chambers containing 0.01% DPC, and the patch tests were scored after 6 days according to International Contact Dermatitis Research Group standards. Blood was sampled from patients pre-sensitization (week 0) and at 2, 6 and about 24 weeks after DPC sensitization.

The time point label, read with the paper, signifies: patch test 1, 2 weeks after DPC sensitization. The treatment or condition label corresponds to: therapeutic diphenylcyclopropenone sensitization with weekly scalp DPC. Unfractionated whole blood was collected in Tempus Blood RNA tubes, and total RNA was extracted from that blood. At every patch-test visit, the blood draw took place before the patch test was put on. To be eligible, patients had to be aged 18 to 70, diagnosed with alopecia and judged suitable for DPC therapy, while pregnant patients were excluded. Broader findings and caveats from the paper: Repeated subsampling changed both the strength of the expansion versus patch-test correlation and the threshold at which the correlation became significant. Patch test score was positively correlated with the number of PT1 expanded TCRs, with significance at thresholds 8, 16 and 32 but not at 4. The number of TCRs above 1 in 1000 frequency did not change with DPC sensitization; there was no evidence of global repertoire structure alterations. Significantly more large CDR3 similarity clusters were formed by expanded TCRs than by pre-sensitization or healthy control sets, consistent with antigen-driven responses. Because all patients had alopecia, a presumed autoimmune disease, the immune response of the patients might differ from that of healthy individuals.

The method was RACE. Instrument on record: NextSeq 500. During library preparation, unique molecular identifiers were attached to individual cDNA molecules so that TCRs could be counted quantitatively and reproducibly. For the original study's pipeline: The median number of TCRs per sample was 85,000 to 100,000, ranging from roughly 20,000 to 690,600. The Decombinator software suite was used to annotate V, J and CDR3 in the TCR reads. Every sample was subsampled to the same number of TCRs (28,000) for the PS versus PT1 abundance plots. TCRs were defined as expanded if absent before sensitization and observed at least eight times at the 2-week time point. TCRdb ran its own pipeline on the public reads, namely fastp trimming at Q25 and MiXCR clone calling, and kept in-frame beta chains. Rows with one shared CDR3 protein collapse into an entry with the most common genes and DNA. The authors' filters were not applied to this entry. The sample records some 53,000 distinct CDR3 sequences, approximately 10% of which are singletons. The top ten hold roughly 1.8% of the sample.

This clonotype was seen more than once but under ten times. It lacks a known antigen. Base qualities are not recorded, but no much larger clone differs from it by a single base. Cut back by 7 bases and 2 bases, the V and J ends lie 9 bases apart. Per the germline V gene, ENHRY is the CDR1 and SYGVKD is the CDR2. The CDR3 sequence holds 12 residues, the cysteine and phenylalanine included. The only DNA kept is the CDR3, 36 bases in frame from the first base. The rearrangement combines TRBV10-3 with TRBJ2-7; the D gene identity is not certain. Here the sequenced sample was whole blood, taken in connection with sensitization to the hapten diphenylcyclopropenone (DPC). The TCR comes from a woman aged 35 to 49 with alopecia areata. Some clones in this sample may be carry-over from other donors' samples. The sequenced DNA is TGTGCCATCACGACTTCCACCTACGAGCAGTACTTC. Translated, this gives CAITTSTYEQYF.